Listed below are T cell receptor beta chains from one sample, sequenced in a study of shared clonotypes between healthy human individuals. Generated by immunoSEQ multiplex PCR, the TCRdb table keeps only in-frame clones and is missing some. The sample includes a few million clones, roughly nine tenths of them seen just once. The specimen sequenced was naive CD4+ T cells sorted from blood. The receptors here all came from a young man in good health. The CDR3 runs from the conserved cysteine through the conserved F or W. Fields, in order: J gene, clone size, D gene, V gene, CDR3 protein, CDR3 DNA. A D gene is named only where the DNA matches it firmly. The size of a clone is reported for some rows only, either as once, few or many, or as a class for expanded clones.

j_call: TRBJ1-1
clone_size: .
d_call: TRBD1
v_call: TRBV19
cdr3_aa: CASKTQGDRNTEAFF
cdr3_nt: TGTGCCAGTAAAACTCAGGGGGACAGGAACACTGAAGCTTTCTTT

j_call: TRBJ2-5
clone_size: .
d_call: TRBD2
v_call: TRBV7-9
cdr3_aa: CASSLLAGGKETQYF
cdr3_nt: TGTGCCAGCAGCTTACTAGCGGGGGGGAAAGAGACCCAGTACTTC

j_call: TRBJ1-2
clone_size: once
d_call: .
v_call: TRBV6-5
cdr3_aa: CASSSEVPNYGYTF
cdr3_nt: TGTGCCAGCAGTTCAGAGGTGCCTAACTATGGCTACACCTTC

j_call: TRBJ2-5
clone_size: .
d_call: .
v_call: TRBV7-2
cdr3_aa: CASSLVWSAEETQYF
cdr3_nt: TGTGCCAGCAGCTTAGTCTGGTCGGCAGAGGAGACCCAGTACTTC

j_call: TRBJ2-1
clone_size: .
d_call: .
v_call: TRBV30
cdr3_aa: CAWTKSPTNEQFF
cdr3_nt: TGTGCCTGGACTAAATCGCCCACAAATGAGCAGTTCTTC

j_call: TRBJ1-6
clone_size: .
d_call: TRBD1
v_call: TRBV6-5
cdr3_aa: CASRDHDRGNSPLHF
cdr3_nt: TGTGCCAGCAGGGACCATGACAGGGGTAATTCACCCCTCCACTTT

j_call: TRBJ2-5
clone_size: .
d_call: TRBD1
v_call: TRBV7-2
cdr3_aa: CASSWGQVGTQYF
cdr3_nt: TGTGCCAGCAGCTGGGGACAGGTGGGGACCCAGTACTTC

j_call: TRBJ2-7
clone_size: few
d_call: TRBD1
v_call: TRBV7-2
cdr3_aa: CASSSEDRGLYEQYF
cdr3_nt: TGTGCCAGCAGCTCAGAGGACAGGGGACTCTACGAGCAGTACTTC

j_call: TRBJ1-2
clone_size: once
d_call: .
v_call: TRBV27
cdr3_aa: CASSFYPPDPTIPTF
cdr3_nt: TGTGCCAGCAGTTTTTACCCCCCAGACCCGACGATTCCCACCTTC

j_call: TRBJ2-1
clone_size: .
d_call: TRBD1
v_call: TRBV11-3
cdr3_aa: CASSSEGQGMNEQFF
cdr3_nt: TGTGCCAGCAGCTCAGAGGGACAGGGGATGAATGAGCAGTTCTTC

j_call: TRBJ2-3
clone_size: .
d_call: .
v_call: TRBV6-1
cdr3_aa: CASMARPGTDTQYF
cdr3_nt: TGTGCCAGCATGGCCCGTCCGGGCACAGATACGCAGTATTTT

j_call: TRBJ1-4
clone_size: .
d_call: .
v_call: TRBV14
cdr3_aa: CASSQDLGTEKLFF
cdr3_nt: TGTGCCAGCAGCCAAGATCTTGGGACGGAAAAACTGTTTTTT

j_call: TRBJ1-6
clone_size: .
d_call: .
v_call: TRBV6-1
cdr3_aa: CASSEGAGDALHF
cdr3_nt: TGTGCCAGCAGTGAAGGGGCAGGTGACGCCCTCCACTTT

j_call: TRBJ2-3
clone_size: .
d_call: .
v_call: TRBV6-5
cdr3_aa: CASRNPGTDTQYF
cdr3_nt: TGTGCCAGCCGCAATCCTGGCACAGATACGCAGTATTTT

j_call: TRBJ1-1
clone_size: few
d_call: .
v_call: TRBV20-1
cdr3_aa: CSAKGNTEAFF
cdr3_nt: TGCAGTGCTAAAGGGAACACTGAAGCTTTCTTT

j_call: TRBJ1-2
clone_size: .
d_call: TRBD1
v_call: TRBV5-4
cdr3_aa: CASSSGQETNYGYTF
cdr3_nt: TGTGCCAGCAGCTCCGGACAGGAAACTAACTATGGCTACACCTTC